Listed here are 9 T cell receptor beta chains from one sample, sequenced in a study of blood T cell repertoires in COVID-19. Produced via immunoSEQ multiplex PCR; TCRdb's table is partial and in-frame only. The data hold about 100,000 clones, with 70% to 90% observed a single time. Material for sequencing was peripheral blood. The receptors derive from a man in his fifties with active or convalescent COVID-19.

The chain links TRBV5-6 to TRBJ1-4; D gene unclear. This CDR3 is built from 15 residues. The ends were cut back, 4 bases at V and 8 bases at J, with 18 bases in the middle. CDR1 and CDR2 (germline): SGHDT, YYEEEE. CDR3 coding DNA: TGTGCCAGCAGCCCCGGGAGCACCTTTTTCGAAAAACTGTTTTTT. It codes for CASSPGSTFFEKLFF.

The CDR3 region has the DNA TGTGCCTGGGACGATCAGGGTATCCCTTGGGAGCAGTACTTC. Translating gives CAWDDQGIPWEQYF. This rearrangement joins TRBV30 to TRBJ2-7; tentative D call: TRBD1 (5 bases). The germline CDR1 and CDR2 sequences are GTSNPN and SVGIG (reference sequence). The CDR3 runs 14 residues. V was shortened by 5 bases and J by 7 bases, with 21 bases between the two germline ends.

This clone was seen a few times. The chain combines TRBV30 with TRBJ1-1; D not certain. The V and J ends lost 0 bases and 7 bases respectively, with 15 bases between them. The CDR3 length is 14 residues. In germline, CDR1 is GTSNPN, CDR2 SVGIG (reference sequence). This CDR3 reads CAWSVPRRRVEAFF. CDR3 DNA: TGTGCCTGGAGTGTACCCAGGCGGAGGGTTGAAGCTTTCTTT.

V is TRBV5-1 and J is TRBJ2-2, with 9 bases fitting TRBD1. Trimming at V came to 4 bases and at J to 4 bases, leaving 5 bases not matched to a gene. The CDR3 is 15 amino acids. CDR1 is SGHRS and CDR2 is YFSETQ in the germline V gene. CDR3 loop: CASSPGQGFTGELFF. The DNA for the CDR3 is TGCGCCAGCAGCCCCGGACAGGGGTTCACCGGGGAGCTGTTTTTT.

The chain employs TRBV30 and TRBJ2-1; 8 nucleotides agree with TRBD2. J lost 0 bases, V lost 5 bases, and 9 bases had no gene match. The CDR3 runs to 16 residues. The germline V gene encodes CDR1 GTSNPN and CDR2 SVGIG (reference sequence). The CDR3 nucleotides are TGTGCCTGGTCGGTAGCGGGGTCAGGCTCCTACAATGAGCAGTTCTTC. Translating it yields CAWSVAGSGSYNEQFF.

The chain carries TRBV5-4 and TRBJ2-2; D remains unclear. Germline V lookup: CDR1 SGHNT, CDR2 YYREEE (reference sequence). Between the trimmed V and J ends, which lost 0 bases and 0 bases, there was a span of 6 bases. This CDR3 region has 15 residues. The CDR3 protein is CASSLVGSNTGELFF. CDR3 in DNA: TGTGCCAGCAGCTTGGTCGGGTCGAACACCGGGGAGCTGTTTTTT.

The J gene is TRBJ2-7, the V gene TRBV5-1; 7 bases agree with TRBD2. Germline lookup yields CDR1 SGHRS and CDR2 YFSETQ. The length of the CDR3 is 15 residues. V shed 0 bases and J 2 bases; nucleotides not matched to a gene: 5. The chain's CDR3 is CASSLGFGGTYEQYF. The CDR3 region has the DNA TGCGCCAGCAGCTTGGGGTTCGGGGGGACCTACGAGCAGTACTTC.

The chain is built from TRBV2 and TRBJ1-5; possible D gene TRBD1, 6 bases. Germline CDR1 is SNHLY and CDR2 is FYNNEI. CDR3 length: 14 residues. V shed 6 bases and J shed 0 bases, with 9 bases lying between them. The DNA for the CDR3 is TGTGCCAGCAGGCCAGGGGCTAGCAATCAGCCCCAGCATTTT. Its translation: CASRPGASNQPQHF.

V usage is TRBV20-1 and J usage is TRBJ2-1; 7 bases align to TRBD2. The CDR3 extends over 14 amino acids. The germline V gene encodes CDR1 DFQATT and CDR2 SNEGSKA (reference sequence). After removal of 3 bases from V and 6 bases from J, the junction contained 8 bases not matched to a gene. CDR3 sequence reads: CSASRAGVPNEQFF. The CDR3 DNA follows: TGCAGTGCTAGTAGGGCGGGAGTCCCCAATGAGCAGTTCTTC.